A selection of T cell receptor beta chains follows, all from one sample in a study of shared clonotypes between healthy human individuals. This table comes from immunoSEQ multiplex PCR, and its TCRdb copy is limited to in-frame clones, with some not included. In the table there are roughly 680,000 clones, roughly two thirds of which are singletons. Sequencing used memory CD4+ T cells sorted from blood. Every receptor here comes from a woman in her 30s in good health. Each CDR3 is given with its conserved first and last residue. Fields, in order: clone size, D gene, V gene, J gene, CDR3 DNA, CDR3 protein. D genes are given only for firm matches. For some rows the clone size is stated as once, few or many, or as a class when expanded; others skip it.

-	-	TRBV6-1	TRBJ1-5	TGTGCCAGCAGTGCCATTACAGGGTTGGATCAGCCCCAGCATTTT	CASSAITGLDQPQHF
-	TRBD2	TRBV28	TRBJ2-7	TGTGCCAGCATAACAGCGGGAGCCTTAAATAGCAACGAGCAGTACTTC	CASITAGALNSNEQYF
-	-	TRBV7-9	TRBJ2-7	TGTGCCAGCAGCACTGGGGCGTCAAATTCCTACGAGCAGTACTTC	CASSTGASNSYEQYF
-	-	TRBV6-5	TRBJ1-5	TGTGCCAGCAGCCAGGGACGAGGGGTCTCGGCCCAGCATTTT	CASSQGRGVSAQHF
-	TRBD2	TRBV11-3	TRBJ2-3	TGTGCCAGCAGCCACGGCCGGGGACTAGCCACAGATACGCAGTATTTT	CASSHGRGLATDTQYF
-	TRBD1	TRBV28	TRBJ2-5	TGTGCCAGCATGGGGGAAACTGGGACAGGGAAGCGGGAGACCCAGTACTTC	CASMGETGTGKRETQYF
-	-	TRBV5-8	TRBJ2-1	TGTGCCAGCAGCCCAGGCCGGGATGAGCAGTTCTTC	CASSPGRDEQFF
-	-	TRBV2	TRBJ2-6	TGTGCCAGCACGGGCTCTGGGGCCAACGTCCTGACTTTC	CASTGSGANVLTF
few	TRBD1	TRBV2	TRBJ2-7	TGTGCCATAAACGGGGACAGGGGATCCTACGAGCAGTACTTC	CAINGDRGSYEQYF
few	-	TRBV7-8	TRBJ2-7	TGTGCCAGCAGCTTTAGAGGGCCGACCTACGAGCAGTACTTC	CASSFRGPTYEQYF
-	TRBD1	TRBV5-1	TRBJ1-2	TGCGCCAGCAGCTTGATACAGGGGGCCGCGAGCTATGGCTACACCTTC	CASSLIQGAASYGYTF
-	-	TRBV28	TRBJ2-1	TGTGCCAGTAGGCCGGGGCCCGGGGGACAGTTCTTC	CASRPGPGGQFF
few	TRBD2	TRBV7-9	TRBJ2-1	TGTGCCAGCAGCTTAGCGCTAGCGGCGAGAGGTGAGCAGTTCTTC	CASSLALAARGEQFF
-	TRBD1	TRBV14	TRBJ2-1	TGTGCCAGCAGCCCGAGAGGGACAGCCTACAATGAGCAGTTCTTC	CASSPRGTAYNEQFF
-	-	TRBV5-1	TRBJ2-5	TGCGCCAGCAATACGCAAGAGACCCAGTACTTC	CASNTQETQYF
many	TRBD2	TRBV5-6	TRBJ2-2	TGTGCCAGCAGCCTACTAGCGGGAGGGCCGGCCGGGGAGCTGTTTTTT	CASSLLAGGPAGELFF
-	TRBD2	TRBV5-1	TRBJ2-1	TGCGCCAGCAGCCTCGGGGGGAGCTACAATGAGCAGTTCTTC	CASSLGGSYNEQFF
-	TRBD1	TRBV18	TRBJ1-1	TGTGCCAGCTCACACCGGGACAGGGAGGTGGGTGAAGCTTTCTTT	CASSHRDREVGEAFF
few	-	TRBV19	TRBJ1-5	TGTGCCAGTAGTATACAACAGACAATTAGCAATCAGCCCCAGCATTTT	CASSIQQTISNQPQHF
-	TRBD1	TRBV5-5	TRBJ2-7	TGTGCCAGCAGCCTAAGATCCGGGACAGCGACCTACGAGCAGTACTTC	CASSLRSGTATYEQYF
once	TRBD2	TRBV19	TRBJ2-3	TGTGCCAGTAGTAGGGCGGGAGGTCAAGGTAGCACAGATACGCAGTATTTT	CASSRAGGQGSTDTQYF
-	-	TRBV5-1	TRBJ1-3	TGCGCCAGCAGCTTAAACCCGGCCCGGGCTGGAAACACCATATATTTT	CASSLNPARAGNTIYF
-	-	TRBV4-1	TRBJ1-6	TGCGCCAGCAGCCAAGAAAGGGATTCACCCCTCCACTTT	CASSQERDSPLHF
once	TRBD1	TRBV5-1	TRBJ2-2	TGCGCCAGCAGCTTGGTGCAGGGGGCGGCCGGGGAGCTGTTTTTT	CASSLVQGAAGELFF